This is a list of T cell receptor beta chains from one sample in a study of T cell responses to AZD1222 COVID-19 vaccine. The assay was immunoSEQ multiplex PCR, and TCRdb's table has in-frame clones only and misses some. The table lists roughly 140,000 clones, around nine tenths of them singletons. Specimen: peripheral blood, collected on day 0 of MenACWY control vaccination. Source of these receptors: an adult in good health. Each CDR3 is given with its conserved first and last residue. D genes are given only for firm matches. Expanded clones get a size class; other rows say once, few or many, or leave the size out.

D gene: -; V gene: TRBV6-5; clone size: -; J gene: TRBJ2-7; CDR3 DNA: TGTGCCAGCCGACCCTTCGGCGAGCAGTACTTC; CDR3 protein: CASRPFGEQYF
D gene: -; V gene: TRBV2; clone size: once; J gene: TRBJ2-7; CDR3 DNA: TGTGCCAGCAGCCGTAGGGGGGGGGATCTGTACGAGCAGTACTTC; CDR3 protein: CASSRRGGDLYEQYF
D gene: -; V gene: TRBV4-1; clone size: -; J gene: TRBJ2-2; CDR3 DNA: TGCGCCAGCAGCCAAGATCCAACGCCCGAGACCGGGGAGCTGTTTTTT; CDR3 protein: CASSQDPTPETGELFF
D gene: -; V gene: TRBV2; clone size: -; J gene: TRBJ2-1; CDR3 DNA: TGTGCCAGCAGCCCGACTACCTTGAAAGATGAGCAGTTCTTC; CDR3 protein: CASSPTTLKDEQFF
D gene: -; V gene: TRBV11-2; clone size: -; J gene: TRBJ2-2; CDR3 DNA: TGTGCCAGCAGCCACGTTATAGGGATTGGCACCGGGGAGCTGTTTTTT; CDR3 protein: CASSHVIGIGTGELFF
D gene: -; V gene: TRBV30; clone size: -; J gene: TRBJ1-6; CDR3 DNA: TGTGCCTGGAGTTCCACAGGGTATAATTCACCCCTCCACTTT; CDR3 protein: CAWSSTGYNSPLHF
D gene: TRBD1; V gene: TRBV18; clone size: -; J gene: TRBJ1-4; CDR3 DNA: TGTGCCAGCTCCGCTACACCGGGACAGCCTAATGAAAAACTGTTTTTT; CDR3 protein: CASSATPGQPNEKLFF
D gene: TRBD2; V gene: TRBV19; clone size: -; J gene: TRBJ2-7; CDR3 DNA: TGTGCCAGTAGTCCCCCCGGACTAGCGGGACCCGAGCAGTACTTC; CDR3 protein: CASSPPGLAGPEQYF
D gene: TRBD1; V gene: TRBV27; clone size: -; J gene: TRBJ1-1; CDR3 DNA: TGTGCCAGCAGTACGATCTCGGGAGGGGGCTCCCCTGAAGCTTTCTTT; CDR3 protein: CASSTISGGGSPEAFF
D gene: -; V gene: TRBV5-4; clone size: -; J gene: TRBJ1-2; CDR3 DNA: TGTGCCAGCAGCTTAGGGGCAAAAGGGGGCTACACCTTC; CDR3 protein: CASSLGAKGGYTF
D gene: -; V gene: TRBV4-1; clone size: -; J gene: TRBJ1-1; CDR3 DNA: TGCGCCAGCAGCCCTTCGCTGCTCCTCACTGAAGCTTTCTTT; CDR3 protein: CASSPSLLLTEAFF
D gene: -; V gene: TRBV27; clone size: -; J gene: TRBJ2-7; CDR3 DNA: TGTGCCAGCAGTTTATCCCCAGAACACTCCTACGAGCAGTACTTC; CDR3 protein: CASSLSPEHSYEQYF
D gene: -; V gene: TRBV7-2; clone size: -; J gene: TRBJ2-3; CDR3 DNA: TGTGCCAGCAGCAAAGGCAGGCTAAGCACAGATACGCAGTATTTT; CDR3 protein: CASSKGRLSTDTQYF
D gene: -; V gene: TRBV3-1/TRBV3-2; clone size: few; J gene: TRBJ2-1; CDR3 DNA: TGTGCCAGCAGCCAAGTCGGGGGTTCCTACAATGAGCAGTTCTTC; CDR3 protein: CASSQVGGSYNEQFF
D gene: -; V gene: TRBV11-2; clone size: -; J gene: TRBJ2-7; CDR3 DNA: TGTGCCAGCAGCTTCGGGACAAATTCCTACGAGCAGTACTTC; CDR3 protein: CASSFGTNSYEQYF
D gene: TRBD2; V gene: TRBV5-1; clone size: -; J gene: TRBJ2-3; CDR3 DNA: TGCGCCAGCAGCCCCCCCAGCGGGGGGGCGGAAGATACGCAGTATTTT; CDR3 protein: CASSPPSGGAEDTQYF
D gene: -; V gene: TRBV20-1; clone size: once; J gene: TRBJ2-1; CDR3 DNA: TGCAGTGCTAGCCTCAATGAGCAGTTCTTC; CDR3 protein: CSASLNEQFF
D gene: -; V gene: TRBV28; clone size: -; J gene: TRBJ2-2; CDR3 DNA: TGTGCCAGCAGTTTACTCGTCGAGGTGGGGACCGGGGAGCTGTTTTTT; CDR3 protein: CASSLLVEVGTGELFF
D gene: -; V gene: TRBV28; clone size: once; J gene: TRBJ1-1; CDR3 DNA: TGTGCCAGCAGTTTGAGGGTTGGGAACACTGAAGCTTTCTTT; CDR3 protein: CASSLRVGNTEAFF
D gene: TRBD1; V gene: TRBV5-1; clone size: -; J gene: TRBJ2-2; CDR3 DNA: TGCGCCAGCAGCCCCGGGACAGTTAACACCGGGGAGCTGTTTTTT; CDR3 protein: CASSPGTVNTGELFF
D gene: -; V gene: TRBV5-1; clone size: few; J gene: TRBJ2-7; CDR3 DNA: TGCGCCAACAAAGGGGTGGACAGATCCTACGAGCAGTACTTC; CDR3 protein: CANKGVDRSYEQYF
D gene: -; V gene: TRBV6-4; clone size: few; J gene: TRBJ1-1; CDR3 DNA: TGTGCCAGCAGTGACTCGGACAGTACTGAAGCTTTCTTT; CDR3 protein: CASSDSDSTEAFF
D gene: TRBD2; V gene: TRBV3-1/TRBV3-2; clone size: -; J gene: TRBJ2-5; CDR3 DNA: TGTGCCAGCAGCCGAATGGGGCGGGGGCAAGAGACCCAGTACTTC; CDR3 protein: CASSRMGRGQETQYF
D gene: TRBD1; V gene: TRBV15; clone size: -; J gene: TRBJ1-5; CDR3 DNA: TGTGCCACCAGCAGTACAGGGGAGGGGAGCAATCAGCCCCAGCATTTT; CDR3 protein: CATSSTGEGSNQPQHF
D gene: TRBD2; V gene: TRBV18; clone size: -; J gene: TRBJ2-3; CDR3 DNA: TGTGCCAGCTCACCGGGATTGACTAGCGGGAGTTCAGATACGCAGTATTTT; CDR3 protein: CASSPGLTSGSSDTQYF
D gene: -; V gene: TRBV19; clone size: -; J gene: TRBJ1-2; CDR3 DNA: TGTGCCAGTAGGCGGCAGCCAGAAAGCTATGGCTACACCTTC; CDR3 protein: CASRRQPESYGYTF
D gene: -; V gene: TRBV6-5; clone size: -; J gene: TRBJ1-2; CDR3 DNA: TGTGCCAGCAAACTTGACCGTAACTATGGCTACACCTTC; CDR3 protein: CASKLDRNYGYTF
D gene: TRBD2; V gene: TRBV11-3; clone size: few; J gene: TRBJ2-1; CDR3 DNA: TGTGCCAGCAGCTTAGAGGGACTAGCGCGTTACAATGAGCAGTTCTTC; CDR3 protein: CASSLEGLARYNEQFF
D gene: -; V gene: TRBV13; clone size: -; J gene: TRBJ2-7; CDR3 DNA: TGTGCCAGCAGCCGCGGGACTTTGATTTACGAGCAGTACTTC; CDR3 protein: CASSRGTLIYEQYF
D gene: -; V gene: TRBV19; clone size: -; J gene: TRBJ1-6; CDR3 DNA: TGTGCCAGTTCCCGACTCAGACGGAGCTCCTATAATTCACCCCTCCACTTT; CDR3 protein: CASSRLRRSSYNSPLHF
D gene: TRBD2; V gene: TRBV7-8; clone size: -; J gene: TRBJ2-3; CDR3 DNA: TGTGCCAGCGAGAGCGGGGGCCTTAGCACAGATACGCAGTATTTT; CDR3 protein: CASESGGLSTDTQYF
D gene: TRBD1; V gene: TRBV7-8; clone size: -; J gene: TRBJ1-1; CDR3 DNA: TGTGCCAGCAGCCTGCTTGGGACAGGGGTGACTGAAGCTTTCTTT; CDR3 protein: CASSLLGTGVTEAFF
D gene: -; V gene: TRBV5-1; clone size: -; J gene: TRBJ2-3; CDR3 DNA: TGCGCCAGCAGCTTGGCCACTAGGGGGATGACAGATACGCAGTATTTT; CDR3 protein: CASSLATRGMTDTQYF
D gene: -; V gene: TRBV12-3/TRBV12-4; clone size: -; J gene: TRBJ1-2; CDR3 DNA: TGTGCCAGCAGCCTAGGGGGATATGGTGGCTACACCTTC; CDR3 protein: CASSLGGYGGYTF
D gene: -; V gene: TRBV6-2/TRBV6-3; clone size: -; J gene: TRBJ2-3; CDR3 DNA: TGTGCCAGCAGTTATACCCGAGTAGATACGCAGTATTTT; CDR3 protein: CASSYTRVDTQYF
D gene: -; V gene: TRBV27; clone size: -; J gene: TRBJ1-6; CDR3 DNA: TGTGCCAGCAGTGCGGGAAGCTCCTATAATTCACCCCTCCACTTT; CDR3 protein: CASSAGSSYNSPLHF
D gene: TRBD1; V gene: TRBV29-1; clone size: few; J gene: TRBJ2-7; CDR3 DNA: TGCAGCGTTGTCCGGGACAGTCCCTACGAGCAGTACTTC; CDR3 protein: CSVVRDSPYEQYF
D gene: -; V gene: TRBV2; clone size: -; J gene: TRBJ1-1; CDR3 DNA: TGTGCCAGCGGCGAGGGACATTCGAACACTGAAGCTTTCTTT; CDR3 protein: CASGEGHSNTEAFF
D gene: TRBD1; V gene: TRBV10-2; clone size: few; J gene: TRBJ1-5; CDR3 DNA: TGCGCCACCAGGGGGGGAGACGGTCAGCCCCAGCATTTT; CDR3 protein: CATRGGDGQPQHF
D gene: -; V gene: TRBV6-5; clone size: -; J gene: TRBJ1-5; CDR3 DNA: TGTGCCAGCAGGAGAGAAATCAATCAGCCCCAGCATTTT; CDR3 protein: CASRREINQPQHF
D gene: -; V gene: TRBV19; clone size: -; J gene: TRBJ2-7; CDR3 DNA: TGTGCCAGTAGTATGTCTACAAACGAGCAGTACTTC; CDR3 protein: CASSMSTNEQYF
D gene: -; V gene: TRBV19; clone size: -; J gene: TRBJ1-1; CDR3 DNA: TGTGCCAGTGTCCCCCAGGGAGGTTCAGCTTTCTTT; CDR3 protein: CASVPQGGSAFF
D gene: -; V gene: TRBV27; clone size: -; J gene: TRBJ1-6; CDR3 DNA: TGTGCCAGCAGTTTCCGGTCACCCCTCCACTTT; CDR3 protein: CASSFRSPLHF
D gene: -; V gene: TRBV7-2; clone size: few; J gene: TRBJ2-7; CDR3 DNA: TGTGCCAGCAGCTTGCAAGGGGCTTCCTACGAGCAGTACTTC; CDR3 protein: CASSLQGASYEQYF
D gene: -; V gene: TRBV27; clone size: -; J gene: TRBJ1-1; CDR3 DNA: TGTGCCAGCAGTTTACTAACCGGGCCCACTGAAGCTTTCTTT; CDR3 protein: CASSLLTGPTEAFF
D gene: -; V gene: TRBV28; clone size: -; J gene: TRBJ2-3; CDR3 DNA: TGTGCCAGCAGCTGGCGGACTCTTAGCACAGATACGCAGTATTTT; CDR3 protein: CASSWRTLSTDTQYF
D gene: -; V gene: TRBV6-5; clone size: -; J gene: TRBJ1-1; CDR3 DNA: TGTGCCAGCAGCCGAAGCGGGACGGCGAACACTGAAGCTTTCTTT; CDR3 protein: CASSRSGTANTEAFF
D gene: TRBD1; V gene: TRBV5-1; clone size: -; J gene: TRBJ1-1; CDR3 DNA: TGCGCCAGCGGCCCGACAGGGGACACTGAAGCTTTCTTT; CDR3 protein: CASGPTGDTEAFF
D gene: TRBD1; V gene: TRBV6-4; clone size: -; J gene: TRBJ1-1; CDR3 DNA: TGTGCCAGCAGTGCCTCACGGGAATACAGGGGGCGCCTGGGCCCTGAAGCTTTCTTT; CDR3 protein: CASSASREYRGRLGPEAFF
D gene: -; V gene: TRBV30; clone size: -; J gene: TRBJ2-5; CDR3 DNA: TGTGCCTGGAGCCCAGATCTCCAAGAGACCCAGTACTTC; CDR3 protein: CAWSPDLQETQYF
D gene: -; V gene: TRBV19; clone size: -; J gene: TRBJ1-1; CDR3 DNA: TGTGCCAGTACGACAGTCATGAACACTGAAGCTTTCTTT; CDR3 protein: CASTTVMNTEAFF
D gene: TRBD2; V gene: TRBV15; clone size: -; J gene: TRBJ2-3; CDR3 DNA: TGTGCCACCAGATCAAATTGGGGGGGTTCCACAGATACGCAGTATTTT; CDR3 protein: CATRSNWGGSTDTQYF